This TCR beta chain was identified during a study of blood T cell repertoires in COVID-19. Germline values: CDR1 SGHTA, CDR2 FQGNSA. CDR3 length equals 14 residues. With 3 bases removed from V and 4 bases from J, the gap between germline ends came to 12 bases. In the original processing: Researchers report that nucleated cell counts were estimated from reference gene primer amplification. Libraries were prepared by immunoSEQ multiplex PCR; TCRdb keeps only in-frame clonotypes and omits some of them. The V and J calls and clone size are taken from that table; D and trimming were inferred from the DNA. The sample yields about 62,000 clones, approximately 90% seen once.

The rearrangement uses TRBV7-2 and TRBJ1-1, with D perhaps matching TRBD1 (6 bases). The TCR originated in a woman in her fifties or sixties with COVID-19, enrolled during active disease. Sequencing was performed on peripheral blood. Written as DNA, the CDR3 is TGTGCCAGCAGCTTCAGGGACACAACCACTGAAGCTTTCTTT. This codes for CASSFRDTTTEAFF.